Listed below are T cell receptor beta chains from one sample, sequenced in a study of blood T cell repertoires in COVID-19. Repertoires were generated with immunoSEQ multiplex PCR, while TCRdb's copy carries only in-frame clones and drops some. Of 200,000 to 250,000 clones in the sample, roughly 84% were seen once. Sample: peripheral blood. These receptors were taken from a woman older than 75 with COVID-19, enrolled during active disease. Each CDR3 is given with its conserved first and last residue. A D gene is named only where the DNA matches it firmly. Size is stated for part of the rows, as once, few or many counts, or as a class when the clone is expanded.

abundance: .
j_gene: TRBJ2-2
d_gene: TRBD1
v_gene: TRBV5-1
CDR3nt: TGCGCCAGCAGCGGTTCGACAGGGGCAACCGGGGAGCTGTTTTTT
CDR3aa: CASSGSTGATGELFF

abundance: .
j_gene: TRBJ2-4
d_gene: .
v_gene: TRBV7-2
CDR3nt: TGTGCCAGCAGCCCCCGGGGAGGGGGGCAAGGCATTCAGTACTTC
CDR3aa: CASSPRGGGQGIQYF

abundance: .
j_gene: TRBJ2-1
d_gene: .
v_gene: TRBV2
CDR3nt: TGTGCCAGCAGTGGGGAGGTTACCGGTTCCTACAATGAGCAGTTCTTC
CDR3aa: CASSGEVTGSYNEQFF

abundance: .
j_gene: TRBJ1-1
d_gene: TRBD1
v_gene: TRBV5-4
CDR3nt: TGTGCCAGCAGCCGACCCGGGACAGGGGAGAGCACTGAAGCTTTCTTT
CDR3aa: CASSRPGTGESTEAFF

abundance: .
j_gene: TRBJ2-7
d_gene: .
v_gene: TRBV15
CDR3nt: TGTGCCACCAGCAGAGATTTGGGGGCGAGCGAGCAGTACTTC
CDR3aa: CATSRDLGASEQYF

abundance: few
j_gene: TRBJ1-2
d_gene: .
v_gene: TRBV15
CDR3nt: TGTGCCACCAGCAGAGGAACAGATGATAACTATGGCTACACCTTC
CDR3aa: CATSRGTDDNYGYTF

abundance: .
j_gene: TRBJ1-5
d_gene: .
v_gene: TRBV18
CDR3nt: TGTGCCAGCTCAGAAAGGGGTGATCAGCCCCAGCATTTT
CDR3aa: CASSERGDQPQHF

abundance: .
j_gene: TRBJ1-5
d_gene: TRBD1
v_gene: TRBV7-9
CDR3nt: TGTGCCAGCAGCTCACAGGGGGCAGGACAGCCCCAGCATTTT
CDR3aa: CASSSQGAGQPQHF

abundance: .
j_gene: TRBJ1-1
d_gene: .
v_gene: TRBV3-1/TRBV3-2
CDR3nt: TGTGCCAGCACCCCTTCGGGAAGAGGCACTGAAGCTTTCTTT
CDR3aa: CASTPSGRGTEAFF

abundance: .
j_gene: TRBJ1-1
d_gene: TRBD1
v_gene: TRBV6-5
CDR3nt: TGTGCCAGCAGTTCGACGACCGGGACAGGGGGCACTGAAGCTTTCTTT
CDR3aa: CASSSTTGTGGTEAFF

abundance: .
j_gene: TRBJ2-1
d_gene: .
v_gene: TRBV11-2
CDR3nt: TGTGCCAGCAGCTTAGCTAGCGCCTACAATGAGCAGTTCTTC
CDR3aa: CASSLASAYNEQFF

abundance: .
j_gene: TRBJ1-6
d_gene: .
v_gene: TRBV2
CDR3nt: TGTGCCAGCATATATGGGGGGAATTCACCCCTCCACTTT
CDR3aa: CASIYGGNSPLHF

abundance: .
j_gene: TRBJ1-5
d_gene: .
v_gene: TRBV7-2
CDR3nt: TGTGCCAGCAGCTTAGTCGAGAATCAGCCCCAGCATTTT
CDR3aa: CASSLVENQPQHF

abundance: .
j_gene: TRBJ2-5
d_gene: TRBD1
v_gene: TRBV6-2/TRBV6-3
CDR3nt: TGTGCCAGCAGTTATGGGGACAGGATACAAGAGACCCAGTACTTC
CDR3aa: CASSYGDRIQETQYF

abundance: .
j_gene: TRBJ1-2
d_gene: .
v_gene: TRBV5-1
CDR3nt: TGCGCCAGCAGCTCCGGCAGGGGAAGCGAAGGCTACACCTTC
CDR3aa: CASSSGRGSEGYTF

abundance: .
j_gene: TRBJ2-3
d_gene: TRBD2
v_gene: TRBV7-9
CDR3nt: TGTGCCAGCAGCCGGGGACTAGGAAGCACAGATACGCAGTATTTT
CDR3aa: CASSRGLGSTDTQYF

abundance: .
j_gene: TRBJ1-2
d_gene: TRBD1
v_gene: TRBV19
CDR3nt: TGTGCCAGTGGGCCCTGGGACAGGGGCTATGGCTACACCTTC
CDR3aa: CASGPWDRGYGYTF

abundance: .
j_gene: TRBJ2-7
d_gene: .
v_gene: TRBV4-3
CDR3nt: TGCGCCAGCAGCCAACCTAGAGAATCAAGGATGGTGAACGAGCAGTACTTC
CDR3aa: CASSQPRESRMVNEQYF

abundance: few
j_gene: TRBJ2-2
d_gene: TRBD1
v_gene: TRBV5-1
CDR3nt: TGCGCCAGCAGCTTGGTGGGACAGGGGTTAACCGGGGAGCTGTTTTTT
CDR3aa: CASSLVGQGLTGELFF

abundance: .
j_gene: TRBJ2-2
d_gene: TRBD2
v_gene: TRBV19
CDR3nt: TGTGCCAGTAGTGTGGGACTAGCCGTCACCGGGGAGCTGTTTTTT
CDR3aa: CASSVGLAVTGELFF

abundance: .
j_gene: TRBJ1-3
d_gene: TRBD1
v_gene: TRBV3-1/TRBV3-2
CDR3nt: TGTGCCAGCAGCCGGGACAGGGAACGCCTAAACACCATATATTTT
CDR3aa: CASSRDRERLNTIYF

abundance: .
j_gene: TRBJ2-7
d_gene: .
v_gene: TRBV29-1
CDR3nt: TGCAGCGTAGGGGACCCAGGAGGGGAGCAGTACTTC
CDR3aa: CSVGDPGGEQYF

abundance: .
j_gene: TRBJ2-3
d_gene: TRBD1
v_gene: TRBV5-1
CDR3nt: TGCGCCAGCAGCTCCGGACAGGTCACAGATACGCAGTATTTT
CDR3aa: CASSSGQVTDTQYF

abundance: .
j_gene: TRBJ1-6
d_gene: .
v_gene: TRBV6-2/TRBV6-3
CDR3nt: TGTGCCAGCAGCCCTTTTCTTTGGAGGGGTAATCATTCACCCCTCCACTTT
CDR3aa: CASSPFLWRGNHSPLHF

abundance: .
j_gene: TRBJ2-7
d_gene: .
v_gene: TRBV24-1
CDR3nt: TGTGCCACCGGACCACAGGGCTCCTACGAGCAGTACTTC
CDR3aa: CATGPQGSYEQYF

abundance: .
j_gene: TRBJ2-5
d_gene: TRBD1
v_gene: TRBV28
CDR3nt: TGTGCCAGCACTTTTGAGGGGGCTGGGGAGACCCAGTACTTC
CDR3aa: CASTFEGAGETQYF

abundance: .
j_gene: TRBJ2-5
d_gene: TRBD2
v_gene: TRBV5-5
CDR3nt: TGTGCCAGCAGCTTGGTTTTTGGTGACGGCGGGGGGGCCCGGGAGACCCAGTACTTC
CDR3aa: CASSLVFGDGGGARETQYF

abundance: .
j_gene: TRBJ2-3
d_gene: .
v_gene: TRBV24-1
CDR3nt: TGTGCCACCTCCAACCCAGGGGTCACAGATACGCAGTATTTT
CDR3aa: CATSNPGVTDTQYF

abundance: .
j_gene: TRBJ1-6
d_gene: TRBD1
v_gene: TRBV6-2/TRBV6-3
CDR3nt: TGTGCCAGCAGCCGAAGACAGGGCCCAGGATCCTATAATTCACCCCTCCACTTT
CDR3aa: CASSRRQGPGSYNSPLHF

abundance: .
j_gene: TRBJ2-7
d_gene: .
v_gene: TRBV5-1
CDR3nt: TGCGCCAGCAGCTTGGTACACAGCTACGAGCAGTACTTC
CDR3aa: CASSLVHSYEQYF

abundance: .
j_gene: TRBJ2-2
d_gene: TRBD1
v_gene: TRBV7-2
CDR3nt: TGTGCCAGCAGCGGACAGGGTGGAGGCACCGGGGAGCTGTTTTTT
CDR3aa: CASSGQGGGTGELFF

abundance: .
j_gene: TRBJ2-2
d_gene: .
v_gene: TRBV6-5
CDR3nt: TGTGCCATCAAACTCAGGGTTCCGGACACCGGGGAGCTGTTTTTT
CDR3aa: CAIKLRVPDTGELFF

abundance: .
j_gene: TRBJ2-3
d_gene: .
v_gene: TRBV5-1
CDR3nt: TGCGCCAGCGCGGGGCGGGACAGCACAGATACGCAGTATTTT
CDR3aa: CASAGRDSTDTQYF

abundance: .
j_gene: TRBJ1-6
d_gene: TRBD1
v_gene: TRBV28
CDR3nt: TGTGCCAGCAGTTTGGCGACAGGGAATTCACCCCTCCACTTT
CDR3aa: CASSLATGNSPLHF

abundance: .
j_gene: TRBJ1-2
d_gene: .
v_gene: TRBV19
CDR3nt: TGTGCCAGTAGTCTCCGACAGGAGAGAGCCCAAGGCTACACCTTC
CDR3aa: CASSLRQERAQGYTF

abundance: .
j_gene: TRBJ1-2
d_gene: .
v_gene: TRBV19
CDR3nt: TGTGCCAGTAGTTTAACTCTGAACTATGGCTACACCTTC
CDR3aa: CASSLTLNYGYTF

abundance: .
j_gene: TRBJ1-1
d_gene: .
v_gene: TRBV2
CDR3nt: TGTGCCAGCAGTGAAGCTGGAGGGAACACTGAAGCTTTCTTT
CDR3aa: CASSEAGGNTEAFF

abundance: .
j_gene: TRBJ2-1
d_gene: .
v_gene: TRBV11-2
CDR3nt: TGTGCCAGCAGCCTCGGCGGCTCCTACAATGAGCAGTTCTTC
CDR3aa: CASSLGGSYNEQFF

abundance: .
j_gene: TRBJ1-1
d_gene: TRBD1
v_gene: TRBV28
CDR3nt: TGTGCCAGCACCCCCCGGGACAGGGGATCATACACTGAAGCTTTCTTT
CDR3aa: CASTPRDRGSYTEAFF

abundance: few
j_gene: TRBJ1-6
d_gene: .
v_gene: TRBV7-9
CDR3nt: TGTGCCAGCAGCTCCCCCGGGACTGCGAATTCACCCCTCCACTTT
CDR3aa: CASSSPGTANSPLHF

abundance: once
j_gene: TRBJ1-5
d_gene: TRBD1
v_gene: TRBV19
CDR3nt: TGTGCCAGCGGGTGGGGGGACAGGGATAATCAGCCCCAGCATTTT
CDR3aa: CASGWGDRDNQPQHF

abundance: .
j_gene: TRBJ1-5
d_gene: TRBD1
v_gene: TRBV10-3
CDR3nt: TGTGCCATCGGGACAGGGACGGAGGGGAACAATCAGCCCCAGCATTTT
CDR3aa: CAIGTGTEGNNQPQHF

abundance: .
j_gene: TRBJ1-6
d_gene: .
v_gene: TRBV15
CDR3nt: TGTGCCACCAGCAGAGATTTCGCTGGGAGCAACAGGGCCTATAATTCACCCCTCCACTTT
CDR3aa: CATSRDFAGSNRAYNSPLHF

abundance: .
j_gene: TRBJ2-7
d_gene: TRBD2
v_gene: TRBV9
CDR3nt: TGTGCCAGCAGCGCACGTGCGGGGGAAGCCTACGAGCAGTACTTC
CDR3aa: CASSARAGEAYEQYF

abundance: .
j_gene: TRBJ1-1
d_gene: .
v_gene: TRBV10-3
CDR3nt: TGTGCCATCAGTGCGACCGGGACAATGGGAACTGAAGCTTTCTTT
CDR3aa: CAISATGTMGTEAFF

abundance: .
j_gene: TRBJ2-1
d_gene: TRBD2
v_gene: TRBV29-1
CDR3nt: TGCAGCGTCGTCGGGACTAGCGGGGGGGCCCTCTCTAAAGAGCAGTTCTTC
CDR3aa: CSVVGTSGGALSKEQFF

abundance: once
j_gene: TRBJ2-7
d_gene: TRBD1
v_gene: TRBV5-4
CDR3nt: TGTGCCAGCAGCTCGTACAGGGGGACCTCCTACGAGCAGTACTTC
CDR3aa: CASSSYRGTSYEQYF

abundance: .
j_gene: TRBJ2-4
d_gene: TRBD2
v_gene: TRBV19
CDR3nt: TGTGCCAGTAGTAAGGCTAGCGGGGCTGACATTCAGTACTTC
CDR3aa: CASSKASGADIQYF